This T cell receptor (beta chain) was sequenced during a study of CD8+CD57+ T cells in acquired aplastic anemia (dated by TCRdb to 2017 to 2018). Context from the whole study: Extracted DNA from sorted CD4+ and CD8+ cells averaged around 3.3 ug, ranging from roughly 0.19 to 27.4 ug. A CD8+CD57+ expansion meant a frequency higher than the mean frequency seen in healthy subjects.

The CDR3 runs 16 amino acids, cysteine and phenylalanine included. Only the CDR3 DNA stays, 48 bases, in frame from base 1. CDR1 and CDR2, looked up from the germline V gene, are SNHLY and FYNNEI. Trimming leaves V shorter by 6 bases and J shorter by 1 base, with the junction holding 8 bases beyond the gene matches. Genomic DNA was used as template for profiling of TCR beta VDJ combinations and CDR3 sequences. An Illumina HiSeq 2000 was used for TCR repertoire sequencing. The source study handled its data this way. Repertoires were assessed using TRBV/TRBJ rearrangement plots, CDR3 size and DJ length profiles, and Simpson's diversity index. The immunodominant clone was defined as the most abundant DNA sequence in deep sequencing data. CDR3 amino acid sequences were screened for sharing across subjects and were compared with published repertoires and the VDJdb database. The public sequencing data were trimmed at Q25 with fastp and processed into clonotypes with MiXCR by TCRdb, which kept only in-frame beta chains. Each CDR3 protein appears once, grouped with its most common genes and DNA. The V and J calls follow TCRdb's processing rather than the paper's. The sample records about 200,000 distinct CDR3 sequences, 50% to 70% of which are singletons. The top ten constitute around 50% of the sample.

The study at large found these results: CD8+ Simpson's diversity did not differ significantly between patients and healthy controls (P=0.060). About 30 CD8+ CDR3 sequences were found to be shared between patients and controls, but these sequences appeared to be highly expressed in patients and within the immunodominant clones of the patients.

The sample holds a few counts of this clonotype. It lacks a known antigen. One base away there is no much larger clone; base qualities are not given. Expansion of CD8+CD57+ cells had been shown by flow cytometry in the patients chosen for sequencing. Every patient had a diagnosis of severe acquired aplastic anemia based on International Study of Aplastic Anemia and Agranulocytosis and Camitta criteria. At the time blood was sampled, none of the patients had received any therapy. TCR repertoires of sorted CD4+ and CD8+ blood T cells from severe aplastic anemia patients and healthy subjects were deep-sequenced in the study. Patients were enrolled in the USA under clinicaltrials.gov protocols 00001620, 01623167, 00001397, 00071045, 00081523 and 00961064. Ficoll-Paque density gradient centrifugation was used to isolate peripheral blood mononuclear cells. CD4+ and CD8+ T cells were sorted by FACS or magnetic beads before DNA extraction.

The TCR sequence derives from a human donor with aplastic anemia. The specimen was sorted CD4+, CD8+, or CD8+CD57+ T cells (not recorded which) from PBMCs. The chain uses TRBV2 and TRBJ2-2, with TRBD1 identical over 7 junction bases. The CDR3 sequence is CASSLTGAGNTGELFF. The sequenced DNA: TGTGCCAGCAGCCTCACAGGGGCGGGGAACACCGGGGAGCTGTTTTTT.